A single sample gave rise to the 9 T cell receptor beta chains below, sequenced in a study of tumor and adjacent non-tumor tissue in lung cancer. RNA was extracted from bulk tissue without any cell sorting. A modified ARM-PCR protocol with three rounds of nested PCR amplified TCRbeta. TCRdb passed the multiplex PCR reads through MiXCR, listing each CDR3 protein once. The sample has roughly 70,000 distinct CDR3 sequences, around three quarters seen once. The sequenced sample was lung tumor tissue. The receptor source for this set is a man aged 55 to 70 with non-small cell lung cancer.

V is TRBV20-1 and J is TRBJ1-2; the match to TRBD1 covers 7 bases. There are 14 residues in the CDR3. The ends lost 5 bases at V and 7 bases at J; junction bases unmatched: 13. Germline V gives CDR1 DFQATT, CDR2 SNEGSKA (reference sequence). CDR3 sequence (DNA): TGCAGTGCTGGGCCGACAGGGCTTTTGGGTGGCTACACCTTC. This sequence encodes CSAGPTGLLGGYTF.

Comments on this clonotype: The junction departs from germline at one end; a sequencing error may be responsible. The chain has TRBV6-5 and TRBJ2-2; D may be TRBD2 (6 bases). Germline CDR1 MNHEY, CDR2 SVGAGI. This CDR3 comprises 15 residues. Here the CDR3 DNA reads TGTGCCGGCAGTCTGGGGGGATCGCGCACTGGGGAGCTGTTTTTT. It yields the protein CAGSLGGSRTGELFF.

On this clonotype: The CDR3 does not end in the conserved phenylalanine or tryptophan, so this is likely a read error. This chain connects TRBV20-1 to TRBJ2-7; maybe TRBD1 (6 bases). CDR3 length: 12 residues. Germline CDR1 reads DFQATT; CDR2 reads SNEGSKA (reference sequence). Trimming took 6 bases from V and 5 from J, leaving 14 bases between them. CDR3 loop: CSAKDRSDEQYI. The CDR3 DNA reads TGCAGTGCGAAGGACAGATCCGACGAGCAGTACATC.

The sample holds one count of this clonotype. The chain is built from TRBV28 and TRBJ1-5; D is undetermined. Looked up from germline, CDR1 is MDHEN and CDR2 is SYDVKM. Trimming pared 5 bases from V and 0 bases from J, leaving 11 bases between. CDR3 length equals 15 residues. CDR3: CASSISQYSNQPQHF. In DNA form, the CDR3 reads TGTGCCAGCAGTATATCCCAATATAGCAATCAGCCCCAGCATTTT.

The chain employs TRBV18 and TRBJ2-3, with D possibly matching TRBD2 (6 bases). The V and J ends lost 7 bases and 4 bases respectively, with 18 bases between them. The CDR3 has 15 amino acids. Germline values: CDR1 KGHSH, CDR2 LQKENI. The CDR3 DNA reads TGTGCCAGCTTCTACGGGAGTACCGCCGCAGATACGCAGTATTTT. Translation gives CASFYGSTAADTQYF.

Comments on this clonotype: The conserved final phenylalanine or tryptophan is absent from the CDR3, which likely points to a read error. J is TRBJ1-2 and V is TRBV20-1; a weak D match, TRBD1 (5 bases). The CDR3 consists of 13 residues. Trimming cost V 2 bases and J 4 bases, with 11 bases left between them. Germline CDR1 is DFQATT and CDR2 is SNEGSKA (reference sequence). This chain's CDR3 is CSARIGTTYGYTL. The CDR3 DNA reads TGCAGTGCTAGAATAGGGACTACCTATGGCTACACCCTC.

Details on this clonotype: This is likely a read error, given that the CDR3 carries no conserved phenylalanine or tryptophan at its end. The rearrangement joins TRBV11-3 to TRBJ1-6, with 7 bases aligning to TRBD1. V trimming: 6 bases; J trimming: 9 bases; junction bases outside the gene matches: 5. Germline CDR1 SGHNT, CDR2 YENEEA. The CDR3 spans 13 residues. The CDR3, as DNA: TGTGCCAGCAGTCGGGACAGCCTTTCACCCCTCCACCTT. Its protein is CASSRDSLSPLHL.

This clonotype was observed a single time. The germline gene is not matched at one end of the junction; a read error may be the cause. The chain joins TRBV20-1 to TRBJ2-5; 8 bases map to TRBD1. Germline CDR1 reads DFQATT; CDR2 reads SNEGSKA (reference sequence). CDR3 length: 14 amino acids. CDR3 nucleotide sequence: TGCAGTGCTAGATTGGGGACAGGACAAGGGACCCAGTACTTC. Translating gives CSARLGTGQGTQYF.

This clonotype occurred many times. The chain links TRBV12-5 to TRBJ2-1; 9 positions agree with TRBD2. J was trimmed by 4 bases and V by 1 base; bases with no gene match: 5. Looked up from germline, CDR1 is LGHNT and CDR2 is FRNRAP. The CDR3 is 16 residues long. The CDR3 bases are TGTGCTAGTGGTTTGGGGGCGGGAGGGTCGTACAATGAGCAGTTCTTC. This translates into CASGLGAGGSYNEQFF.